What follows are 29 T cell receptor beta chains derived from one specimen sequenced in a study of blood T cell repertoires in COVID-19. Here immunoSEQ multiplex PCR was the method, and the copy in TCRdb shows in-frame clones only, minus some. The sample holds tens of thousands of clones, roughly 88% seen once. Sequenced: peripheral blood. These receptors were collected from a human donor in a cohort sampled during active COVID-19.

The chain carries TRBV28 and TRBJ2-1; 9 bases fit TRBD1. From germline, CDR1 is MDHEN and CDR2 SYDVKM. Unmatched junction bases numbered 7, after V lost 1 base and J lost 6 bases. The CDR3 sequence is 16 residues long. As DNA, the CDR3 is TGTGCCAGCAGTTTATCGGGACAGGGTTCGGCCAATGAGCAGTTCTTC. This sequence encodes CASSLSGQGSANEQFF. Combining the CDR3 with reference TRBV28 and TRBJ2-1 gives the whole variable domain DVKVTQSSRYLVKRTGEKVFLECVQDMDHENMFWYRQDPGLGLRLIYFSYDVKMKEKGDIPEGYSVSREKKERFSLILESASTNQTSMYLCASSLSGQGSANEQFFGPGTRLTVL.

The DNA for the CDR3 is TGTGCCAGCAAGGTTGGGAGAGAAGAGACCCAGTACTTC. Protein product: CASKVGREETQYF. J is TRBJ2-5 and V is TRBV2, with a tentative D call TRBD2 (5 bases). The V end was cut by 7 bases, the J end by 3 bases, with 12 bases between. CDR1 and CDR2 (germline): SNHLY, FYNNEI. This CDR3 contains 13 residues.

This rearrangement joins TRBV5-4 to TRBJ2-3; the D gene is possibly TRBD2 (5 bases). CDR3 length: 13 residues. Trimming shortened V by 0 bases and J by 6 bases, and 8 bases separated the two germline ends. CDR1 is SGHNT, CDR2 YYREEE, per germline (reference sequence). CDR3 protein: CASSLGESDTQYF. Here the CDR3 DNA reads TGTGCCAGCAGCTTGGGGGAGTCCGATACGCAGTATTTT.

The rearrangement uses TRBV2 and TRBJ2-3; TRBD1 aligns across 10 bases. Per germline, CDR1 SNHLY and CDR2 FYNNEI. This CDR3 is 14 amino acids long. The J segment lost 3 bases and the V segment lost 7 bases, leaving 4 bases of the junction unmatched. This CDR3 is CASTWTGGTDTQYF. DNA for the CDR3: TGTGCCAGCACATGGACAGGGGGTACAGATACGCAGTATTTT.

The chain combines TRBV29-1 with TRBJ1-2, with D tentatively TRBD1 (6 bases). Germline loops: CDR1 SQVTM, CDR2 ANQGSEA. The CDR3 loop spans 13 amino acids. Trimming shortened V by 4 bases and J by 6 bases, and 15 bases separated the two germline ends. CDR3 nucleotides: TGCAGCGTTGTACGTCCCAGGGGTGATGGCTACACCTTC. It specifies CSVVRPRGDGYTF.

The chain joins TRBV9 to TRBJ1-2; D might be TRBD1 (5 bases). The CDR3 is 16 amino acids. Trimming stripped 1 base from V and 0 bases from J, with 13 bases between. CDR1 is SGDLS, CDR2 YYNGEE, per germline. The CDR3 is CASSVSPGGSNYGYTF. As DNA, the CDR3 is TGTGCCAGCAGCGTATCCCCCGGGGGATCTAACTATGGCTACACCTTC.

The DNA of the CDR3 is TGTGCCAGCAGTCCCGAAGGACAGAACAATCAGCCCCAGCATTTT. Translating gives CASSPEGQNNQPQHF. V gene TRBV2 combines with J gene TRBJ1-5; tentative D call: TRBD1 (6 bases). Germline lookup yields CDR1 SNHLY and CDR2 FYNNEI. Deletions cut 5 bases from V and 3 bases from J, with 14 bases between. The CDR3 sequence is 15 residues long.

V and J are TRBV18 and TRBJ2-7; TRBD2 aligns across 7 bases. With 4 bases clipped from V and 1 base from J, the junction kept 4 bases outside the gene matches. The CDR3 has 14 amino acids. The germline CDR1 and CDR2 sequences are KGHSH and LQKENI. The CDR3, as DNA: TGTGCCAGCTCACGGGCTAGCGGTTCCTACGAGCAGTACTTC. Translated: CASSRASGSYEQYF. Looking up the rest from reference TRBV18 and TRBJ2-7 gives the full variable domain: NAGVMQNPRHLVRRRGQEARLRCSPMKGHSHVYWYRQLPEEGLKFMVYLQKENIIDESGMPKERFSAEFPKEGPSILRIQQVVRGDSAAYFCASSRASGSYEQYFGPGTRLTVT.

The chain combines TRBV25-1 with TRBJ2-1; 7 bases are a match to TRBD1. The V gene's germline CDR1 is MGHDK and CDR2 SYGVNS. With V trimmed by 4 bases and J by 8 bases, 11 bases remained unmatched. This CDR3 region has 15 residues. CDR3 residues: CASSAPGTVQHEQFF. CDR3 bases: TGTGCCAGCAGTGCTCCCGGGACAGTTCAGCATGAGCAGTTCTTC. Full variable domain (missing parts from reference TRBV25-1 and TRBJ2-1): EADIYQTPRYLVIGTGKKITLECSQTMGHDKMYWYQQDPGMELHLIHYSYGVNSTEKGDLSSESTVSRIRTEHFPLTLESARPSHTSQYLCASSAPGTVQHEQFFGPGTRLTVL.

The chain recombines TRBV2 with TRBJ1-2; 9 nucleotides agree with TRBD1. The CDR3 has 13 residues. CDR1 is SNHLY, CDR2 FYNNEI, per germline. After removal of 2 bases from V and 12 bases from J, the junction contained 7 bases not matched to a gene. The CDR3 sequence: CASSELRDRVDTF. The CDR3, as DNA: TGTGCCAGCAGTGAACTCAGGGACAGGGTGGACACCTTC.

The genes are TRBV5-1 and TRBJ2-1; 9 nucleotides align to TRBD1. J was trimmed by 5 bases and V by 2 bases; bases with no gene match: 5. This CDR3 comprises 15 residues. The V gene's germline CDR1 is SGHRS and CDR2 YFSETQ. This CDR3 is CASSFSRTGDNEQFF. Written as DNA, the CDR3 is TGCGCCAGCAGCTTTTCCAGGACAGGGGACAATGAGCAGTTCTTC.

V is TRBV19 and J is TRBJ1-1; 8 nucleotides agree with TRBD1. Germline-derived CDR1 and CDR2 are LNHDA and SQIVND (reference sequence). CDR3 size: 16 residues. Trimming took 7 bases from V and 5 from J; bases not matched to a gene: 15. The CDR3 region is CASTHQGAIRRTEAFF. The CDR3 nucleotides are TGTGCCAGTACCCATCAGGGGGCGATAAGAAGGACTGAAGCTTTCTTT.

The rearrangement uses TRBV24-1 and TRBJ1-5; D call uncertain. The germline CDR1 and CDR2 sequences are KGHDR and SFDVKD. This CDR3 spans 13 amino acids. Trimming cost V 5 bases and J 3 bases, with 7 bases left between them. The CDR3 nucleotides read TGTGCCACCAGTGTTGGCAACAATCAGCCCCAGCATTTT. Translating gives CATSVGNNQPQHF.

The chain has TRBV6-2 or TRBV6-3 and TRBJ1-2; no clear D. Germline CDR1 reads MNHEY; CDR2 reads SVGEGT. Trimming took 0 bases from V and 6 from J, leaving 20 bases between them. The CDR3 contains 17 residues. CDR3 amino acids: CASSYSYIDVTGDGYTF. The DNA of the CDR3 is TGTGCCAGCAGTTACTCCTATATAGACGTAACCGGGGATGGCTACACCTTC.

This sequence joins TRBV29-1 and TRBJ2-5; D is possibly TRBD2 (7 bases). Trimming cost V 7 bases and J 3 bases, with 12 bases left between them. In germline, CDR1 is SQVTM, CDR2 ANQGSEA. The CDR3 loop spans 12 amino acids. CDR3 sequence (DNA): TGCAGCGCCGGGGGGCAGGAAGAGACCCAGTACTTC. Protein: CSAGGQEETQYF.

The rearrangement joins TRBV28 to TRBJ2-3; D is unresolved. Germline V gene lookup returns CDR1 MDHEN and CDR2 SYDVKM. V was pared by 3 bases and J by 4 bases, with 8 bases between. The CDR3 has 13 amino acids. CDR3 sequence reads: CASSLVQSDTQYF. CDR3 DNA: TGTGCCAGCAGTTTGGTCCAGTCAGATACGCAGTATTTT.

The chain uses TRBV7-2 and TRBJ2-7; D may be TRBD1 (6 bases). From germline, CDR1 is SGHTA and CDR2 FQGNSA. Trimming pared 4 bases from V and 2 bases from J, leaving 9 bases between. The CDR3 totals 13 residues. CDR3 loop: CASSYRVAYEQYF. In DNA form, the CDR3 reads TGTGCCAGCAGCTACAGGGTCGCCTACGAGCAGTACTTC.

This chain uses TRBV4-3 with TRBJ2-2, with D possibly TRBD1 on 6 matching bases. The V end lost 6 bases, the J end lost 10 bases, and 18 bases lay between the germline ends. The germline V gene encodes CDR1 LGHNA and CDR2 YSLEER. This CDR3 is built from 14 residues. The CDR3 DNA reads TGCGCCAGCAGGAAAATCCAGGGGTCCGTGGAGCTGTTTTTT. Protein: CASRKIQGSVELFF.

The V gene is TRBV27, the J gene TRBJ1-2; 8 bases agree with TRBD1. This CDR3 spans 14 amino acids. The J segment lost 8 bases and the V segment lost 5 bases, leaving 10 bases of the junction unmatched. CDR1 is MNHEY and CDR2 is SMNVEV in the germline V gene (reference sequence). The CDR3 nucleotides read TGTGCCAGCAGTCGAACAGGGGGAGTAGAGGGCTACACCTTC. This codes for CASSRTGGVEGYTF.

The chain uses TRBV6-6 and TRBJ1-4; perhaps TRBD1 as D (5 bases). The germline gives CDR1 MNHNY, CDR2 SVGAGI (reference sequence). V was clipped by 4 bases and J by 8 bases, with 17 bases between them. The CDR3 covers 15 residues. CDR3 bases: TGTGCCAGCAGTTTAGCGGGACCCGGAGCCGAAAAACTGTTTTTT. Its translation is CASSLAGPGAEKLFF.

The chain carries TRBV6-2 or TRBV6-3 and TRBJ1-2; maybe TRBD1 (6 bases). Germline CDR1 MNHEY, CDR2 SVGEGT. V was cut by 5 bases and J by 1 base, with 8 bases left in between. CDR3 length: 13 residues. CDR3 amino acids: CASSMDSNYGYTF. CDR3 DNA sequence: TGTGCCAGCAGTATGGACAGTAACTATGGCTACACCTTC.

The CDR3 nucleotides are TGCGCCAGCAGCTTGGAGGAGGGTTACGAGCAGTACTTC. It yields the protein CASSLEEGYEQYF. J is TRBJ2-7 and V is TRBV5-1, with D perhaps matching TRBD2 (6 bases). V lost 0 bases, J lost 4 bases, and 8 bases lay in between. The CDR3 loop spans 13 amino acids. Germline values: CDR1 SGHRS, CDR2 YFSETQ. Drawing the rest from reference TRBV5-1 and TRBJ2-7, the complete variable domain is KAGVTQTPRYLIKTRGQQVTLSCSPISGHRSVSWYQQTPGQGLQFLFEYFSETQRNKGNFPGRFSGRQFSNSRSEMNVSTLELGDSALYLCASSLEEGYEQYFGPGTRLTVT.

This clone was seen only once. This chain uses TRBV18 with TRBJ2-5, with D unclear. The germline gives CDR1 KGHSH, CDR2 LQKENI. The germline V and J ends were trimmed by 0 bases and 4 bases, with 12 bases remaining between them. This CDR3 has 15 residues. The chain's CDR3 is CASSPPPGLRETQYF. CDR3 in DNA: TGTGCCAGCTCACCACCGCCAGGCCTGAGAGAGACCCAGTACTTC.

The chain combines TRBV7-9 with TRBJ1-3; a possible D gene is TRBD1 (6 bases). Germline V CDR1 and CDR2: SEHNR, FQNEAQ (reference sequence). Trimming shortened V by 6 bases and J by 0 bases, and 12 bases separated the two germline ends. The CDR3 runs 15 residues. The CDR3, as DNA: TGTGCCAGCAGGCCAGACAGGTCCTCTGGAAACACCATATATTTT. It translates to CASRPDRSSGNTIYF.

Details on this clone: Other DNA sequences in this specimen translate into the identical CDR3. The V call is TRBV27, the J call TRBJ1-6, with a tentative D call TRBD1 (5 bases). Trimming cost V 3 bases and J 6 bases, with 9 bases left between them. The CDR3 has 14 residues. From germline, CDR1 is MNHEY and CDR2 SMNVEV (reference sequence). The CDR3 sequence: CASSFQGGNSPLHF. The CDR3, as DNA: TGTGCCAGCAGTTTCCAGGGCGGTAATTCACCCCTCCACTTT.

This sequence joins TRBV14 and TRBJ1-4; D is perhaps TRBD1 (6 bases). The CDR3 extends over 15 amino acids. Germline V lookup: CDR1 SGHDN, CDR2 FVKESK. Trimming cost V 3 bases and J 3 bases, with 11 bases left between them. The CDR3 reads CASSQGAWANEKLFF. CDR3 bases: TGTGCCAGCAGCCAGGGGGCTTGGGCTAATGAAAAACTGTTTTTT.

The V gene is TRBV30, the J gene TRBJ1-6; the D gene is possibly TRBD1 (5 bases). CDR1 is GTSNPN and CDR2 is SVGIG in the germline V gene (reference sequence). Trimming shortened V by 4 bases and J by 5 bases, and 18 bases separated the two germline ends. The CDR3 extends over 16 amino acids. The CDR3 is CAWMDGRTGDNSPLHF. CDR3 nucleotides: TGTGCCTGGATGGACGGTCGAACGGGGGATAATTCACCCCTCCACTTT.

This clone was picked up one time. The chain carries TRBV28 and TRBJ1-6; D might be TRBD1 (5 bases). The CDR3 runs 15 residues. CDR1 MDHEN and CDR2 SYDVKM come from the germline V gene. V dropped 6 bases and J dropped 6 bases, with 15 bases sitting between them. The CDR3 sequence is CASRQAGSVNSPLHF. The CDR3, as DNA: TGTGCCAGCAGACAGGCGGGATCCGTTAATTCACCCCTCCACTTT. The whole variable domain, remainder taken from reference TRBV28 and TRBJ1-6, is DVKVTQSSRYLVKRTGEKVFLECVQDMDHENMFWYRQDPGLGLRLIYFSYDVKMKEKGDIPEGYSVSREKKERFSLILESASTNQTSMYLCASRQAGSVNSPLHFGNGTRLTVT.

The chain links TRBV4-2 to TRBJ2-1, with 7 bases identical to TRBD2. This CDR3 contains 13 residues. V was clipped by 3 bases and J by 10 bases; unmatched bases: 6. Germline CDR1 LGHNA, CDR2 YNFKEQ. This chain's CDR3 is CASSQGPSGEQFF. The CDR3, as DNA: TGTGCCAGCAGCCAGGGACCTAGCGGAGAGCAGTTCTTC.